This entry concerns a single T cell receptor (beta chain). What it binds is not known. Trimming cost V 4 bases and J 7 bases, with 12 bases left between them. Germline-derived CDR1 and CDR2 are SGHDT and YYEEEE. CDR3 length equals 12 residues. Repertoires were generated with immunoSEQ multiplex PCR, while TCRdb's copy carries only in-frame clones and drops some. This sample yields over 20,000 clones, of which almost 85% are seen a single time; 25% to 35% belongs to the top ten. This sample was taken from a study of OX40 agonist ivuxolimab in advanced cancers. Study context: An agonistic human IgG2 monoclonal antibody against OX40 (CD134) was given. It was permissible to have had prior anti-PD-1, anti-PD-L1 or anti-CTLA-4 therapy, and over 35% had some.

Regarding the study as a whole: CD4+ and CD8+ T cells in blood underwent clonal expansion by week 6 at 0.1 to 3.0 mg/kg. Relatively little clonal expansion, among the lowest observed, appeared in partial responders at 0.1-3.0 mg/kg.

The chain has TRBV5-6 and TRBJ2-7; possibly TRBD1 for D (5 bases). The sample consisted of CD4+ or CD8+ T cells sorted from blood, taken in a trial of the OX40 agonist ivuxolimab. The sequence derives from an adult with an advanced solid tumor such as melanoma, head and neck, liver or kidney cancer. In DNA form, the CDR3 reads TGTGCCAGCAGCATCCAGGGTTGGGAGCAGTACTTC. Its protein product is CASSIQGWEQYF.